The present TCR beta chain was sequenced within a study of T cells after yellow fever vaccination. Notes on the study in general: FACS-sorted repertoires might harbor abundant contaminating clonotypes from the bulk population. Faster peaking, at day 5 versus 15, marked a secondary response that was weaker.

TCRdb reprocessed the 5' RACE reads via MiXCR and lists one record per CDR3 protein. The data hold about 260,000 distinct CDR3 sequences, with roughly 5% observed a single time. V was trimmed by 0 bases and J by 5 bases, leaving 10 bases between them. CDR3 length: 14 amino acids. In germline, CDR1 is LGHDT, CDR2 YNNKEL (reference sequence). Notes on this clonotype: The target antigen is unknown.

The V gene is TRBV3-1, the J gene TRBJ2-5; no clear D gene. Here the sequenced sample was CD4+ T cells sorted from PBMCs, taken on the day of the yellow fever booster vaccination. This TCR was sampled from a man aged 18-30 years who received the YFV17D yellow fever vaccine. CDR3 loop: CASSQDTAGETQYF. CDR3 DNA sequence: TGTGCCAGCAGCCAAGATACAGCTGGCGAGACCCAGTACTTC.